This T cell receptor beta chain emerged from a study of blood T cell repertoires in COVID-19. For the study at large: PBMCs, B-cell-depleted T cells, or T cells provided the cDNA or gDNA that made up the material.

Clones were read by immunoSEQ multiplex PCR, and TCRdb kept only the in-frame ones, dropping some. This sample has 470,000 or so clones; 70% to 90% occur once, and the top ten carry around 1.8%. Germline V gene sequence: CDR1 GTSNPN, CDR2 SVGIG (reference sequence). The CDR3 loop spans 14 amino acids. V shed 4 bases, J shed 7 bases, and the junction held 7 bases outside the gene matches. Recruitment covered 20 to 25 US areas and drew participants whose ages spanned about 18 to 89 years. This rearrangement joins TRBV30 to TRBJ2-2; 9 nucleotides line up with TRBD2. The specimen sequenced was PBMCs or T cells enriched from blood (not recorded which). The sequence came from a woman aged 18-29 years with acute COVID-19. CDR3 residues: CAWIAGASIGELFF. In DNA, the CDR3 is TGTGCCTGGATAGCGGGAGCTAGTATCGGGGAGCTGTTTTTT.